The source of this T cell receptor (beta chain) is a study of T cell changes during pregnancy in multiple sclerosis. Sequenced by immunoSEQ multiplex PCR; TCRdb stores in-frame clones only, minus some. The sample shows around 38,000 clones, about 92% of them seen only once. The length of the CDR3 is 16 residues. With V trimmed by 4 bases and J by 5 bases, 12 bases remained unmatched. Per the germline V gene, CDR1 is LNHNV and CDR2 is YYDKDF (reference sequence). The sample in question was CD8+ T cells from peripheral blood mononuclear cells, obtained in the third trimester of pregnancy. This sequence was found in a female donor with multiple sclerosis, enrolled in a pregnancy study. The V gene is TRBV15, the J gene TRBJ2-5; the match to TRBD1 covers 8 bases. This chain's CDR3 is CATSTPGQDDLETQYF. As DNA, the CDR3 is TGTGCCACCAGCACACCGGGACAGGATGACCTGGAGACCCAGTACTTC.